This T cell receptor beta chain was sequenced during a study of T cell responses to AZD1222 COVID-19 vaccine. Measured with immunoSEQ multiplex PCR; TCRdb has only the in-frame clones, and not every one. The table has about 190,000 clones, 85% to 95% seen once. This CDR3 is 20 amino acids long. CDR1 is SGHRS and CDR2 is YFSETQ in the germline V gene. Trimming cost V 4 bases and J 0 bases; bases outside gene matches: 14. The study, taken as a whole, reports: Without day 14 samples, only post-peak T cell repertoires were studied. Spike-specific TCR breadth and depth grew following two AZD1222 doses.

This clone was recorded only once. What it binds is not known. The sequence was obtained from an adult who received the MenACWY meningococcal vaccine as a control. The rearrangement uses TRBV5-1 and TRBJ2-1; 12 bases map to TRBD2. The material was peripheral blood, obtained 28 days after the second dose of the MenACWY control vaccine. CDR3: CASSPYRGLAGTLSYNEQFF. In DNA, the CDR3 is TGCGCCAGCAGCCCCTACCGGGGACTAGCGGGCACCCTCTCCTACAATGAGCAGTTCTTC. Together with reference TRBV5-1 and TRBJ2-1, the CDR3 gives the full variable domain: KAGVTQTPRYLIKTRGQQVTLSCSPISGHRSVSWYQQTPGQGLQFLFEYFSETQRNKGNFPGRFSGRQFSNSRSEMNVSTLELGDSALYLCASSPYRGLAGTLSYNEQFFGPGTRLTVL.